A selection of T cell receptor beta chains follows, all from one sample in a study of graft-versus-host responses after intestinal transplantation. This table comes from immunoSEQ multiplex PCR, and its TCRdb copy is limited to in-frame clones, with some not included. Of roughly 5,000 clones in the sample, around 74% were seen once. This specimen was ileum tissue, taken approximately 33 weeks after intestinal transplant. The receptors derive from a human patient who received an intestinal transplant, so some T cells may come from the graft donor. CDR3s leave out the opening cysteine and the closing phenylalanine or tryptophan. A row's size may be missing; if present it is once, few, many or a size class.

TRBV6-5	-	ASKRVSANEKLF
TRBV6-6	few	ASSYSSWGKDTQY
TRBV4-1	-	ASSQGPGRQETQY
TRBV6-1	-	ASSYGGAVAQY
TRBV9	-	ASSAAGALNEKLF
TRBV6-5	-	ATKTTGTGGYGYT
TRBV7-3	-	ASSLTPAPAYEQH
TRBV25-1	-	ASSDTSGFFNEQF
TRBV6-5	few	ASSFGGGGNEQF
TRBV19	-	ASSLQGPGELF